One and the same sample provided the 14 T cell receptor beta chains below, sequenced in a study of follicular helper T cells after annual influenza vaccination. Here immunoSEQ multiplex PCR was the method, and the copy in TCRdb shows in-frame clones only, minus some. The data show thousands of clones, with roughly 85% seen just once and 3% to 4% held by the top ten. Noted time point: 2014-2015 season, pre-vaccination. Sample: CXCR5+ CD38- circulating T follicular helper cells from blood, taken on the day of influenza vaccination. As for subset: circulating Tfh, non-naive CD4+CXCR5+PD-1+ (ICOS+CD38+ or ICOS-CD38-). These receptors were taken from an adult who received the influenza vaccine.

The chain combines TRBV28 with TRBJ2-2; tentatively, D is TRBD2 (5 bases). The CDR3 has 17 amino acids. Per germline, CDR1 MDHEN and CDR2 SYDVKM. The V gene lost 6 bases and the J gene lost 5 bases, with 22 bases spanning the gap. The CDR3 loop reads CASSQDWTDPGTGELFF. The CDR3 DNA sequence: TGTGCCAGCAGCCAGGACTGGACCGACCCGGGAACCGGGGAGCTGTTTTTT.

This clone occurred once. J is TRBJ1-2 and V is TRBV14, with no clear D. The CDR3 is made up of 15 amino acids. Germline CDR1 and CDR2: SGHDN and FVKESK. Trimming removed 0 bases at V and 10 bases at J, with 18 bases between. Here the CDR3 DNA reads TGTGCCAGCAGCCAAGATGGTTGGGAGGCCCTGGACTACACCTTC. This translates into CASSQDGWEALDYTF.

As DNA, the CDR3 is TGTGCCAGTTTGCGACAGGGAGGGAACACCGGGGAGCTGTTTTTT. Amino acid sequence: CASLRQGGNTGELFF. This sequence joins TRBV19 and TRBJ2-2; perhaps TRBD1 as D (7 bases). In germline, CDR1 is LNHDA, CDR2 SQIVND (reference sequence). The CDR3 contains 15 residues. The germline V and J ends were trimmed by 8 bases and 1 base, with 14 bases remaining between them.

The chain recombines TRBV19 with TRBJ1-5; possible D gene TRBD1, 5 bases. The CDR3 is 15 amino acids. Trimming removed 4 bases at V and 0 bases at J, with 10 bases between. The V gene's germline CDR1 is LNHDA and CDR2 SQIVND (reference sequence). CDR3 in amino acids: CASSRQSISNQPQHF. The CDR3 nucleotides are TGTGCCAGTAGTAGACAGTCCATTAGCAATCAGCCCCAGCATTTT.

This clone has a handful of counts. This chain uses TRBV30 with TRBJ1-5; 9 nucleotides align to TRBD1. The CDR3 spans 15 residues. The germline V gene has CDR1 GTSNPN and CDR2 SVGIG (reference sequence). Trimming at V came to 3 bases and at J to 3 bases, leaving 6 bases not matched to a gene. CDR3 in amino acids: CAWRKDRGPNQPQHF. CDR3 DNA sequence: TGTGCCTGGAGGAAGGACAGGGGCCCCAATCAGCCCCAGCATTTT.

A single count supports this clone. DNA of the CDR3: TGTGCCATCAACCCGGGACTAGCTAGAAATGAGCAGTTCTTC. The encoded protein is CAINPGLARNEQFF. V is TRBV10-3 and J is TRBJ2-1, with 9 bases lining up with TRBD2. This CDR3 is built from 14 residues. J was trimmed by 7 bases and V by 7 bases; bases with no gene match: 8. Germline values: CDR1 ENHRY, CDR2 SYGVKD.

This clone was found once. The V call is TRBV12-5, the J call TRBJ2-1, with TRBD2 matching 7 bases. Germline V gene lookup returns CDR1 LGHNT and CDR2 FRNRAP. The V segment lost 6 bases and the J segment 0 bases; nucleotides outside the gene matches: 2. The CDR3 has 14 residues. CDR3 nucleotides: TGTGCTAGTGGAAGGGACTACTCCTACAATGAGCAGTTCTTC. Translated, it gives CASGRDYSYNEQFF. Full variable domain (remainder filled in from reference TRBV12-5 and TRBJ2-1): DARVTQTPRHKVTEMGQEVTMRCQPILGHNTVFWYRQTMMQGLELLAYFRNRAPLDDSGMPKDRFSAEMPDATLATLKIQPSEPRDSAVYFCASGRDYSYNEQFFGPGTRLTVL.

The chain links TRBV5-6 to TRBJ2-3, with 7 bases that match TRBD2. The CDR3 is 16 residues long. The J segment lost 0 bases and the V segment lost 3 bases, leaving 7 bases of the junction unmatched. CDR1 is SGHDT, CDR2 YYEEEE, per germline. CDR3 region: CASSSLPSGSTDTQYF. The CDR3 DNA sequence: TGTGCCAGCAGCTCCCTTCCTAGCGGTAGCACAGATACGCAGTATTTT. The whole variable domain, filled in from reference TRBV5-6 and TRBJ2-3, reads DAGVTQSPTHLIKTRGQQVTLRCSPKSGHDTVSWYQQALGQGPQFIFQYYEEEERQRGNFPDRFSGHQFPNYSSELNVNALLLGDSALYLCASSSLPSGSTDTQYFGPGTRLTVL.

V is TRBV28 and J is TRBJ1-5; D gene uncertain. Germline V lookup: CDR1 MDHEN, CDR2 SYDVKM. Trimming removed 3 bases at V and 0 bases at J, with 9 bases between. The CDR3 sequence is 15 residues long. CDR3 nucleotide sequence: TGTGCCAGCAGTTTGTTAGGACCTAGCAATCAGCCCCAGCATTTT. Translation gives CASSLLGPSNQPQHF.

The CDR3 nucleotides are TGCGCCAGCAGCCAAGATCCCCCCGGCTCCACCGGGGAGCTGTTTTTT. Translation: CASSQDPPGSTGELFF. V and J are TRBV4-3 and TRBJ2-2; D remains unclear. The V gene's germline CDR1 is LGHNA and CDR2 YSLEER. The CDR3 is 16 amino acids. Trimming stripped 0 bases from V and 4 bases from J, with 12 bases between.

Turning to this clone: This specimen includes other DNA sequences encoding the same CDR3. The rearrangement links TRBV29-1 to TRBJ2-1; 9 positions agree with TRBD2. Germline V lookup: CDR1 SQVTM, CDR2 ANQGSEA. The V and J ends lost 6 bases and 8 bases, in that order; junction bases with no gene match: 14. The CDR3 loop spans 15 amino acids. The CDR3 reads CSVAGRGGPEDEQFF. DNA of the CDR3: TGCAGCGTGGCGGGGCGGGGGGGCCCCGAGGATGAGCAGTTCTTC.

This chain connects TRBV14 to TRBJ2-6, with a possible D match to TRBD1 (6 bases). The CDR3 is 19 residues long. Between the trimmed V and J ends, which lost 3 bases and 0 bases, there was a span of 18 bases. CDR1 and CDR2 (germline): SGHDN, FVKESK. In nucleotides, the CDR3 is TGTGCCAGCAGCCACGGGACAATTAAATACTCCTCTGGGGCCAACGTCCTGACTTTC. This codes for CASSHGTIKYSSGANVLTF.

The rearrangement joins TRBV6-5 to TRBJ1-4; D unresolved. V was trimmed by 5 bases and J by 7 bases, leaving 11 bases between them. Germline CDR1 reads MNHEY; CDR2 reads SVGAGI. The length of the CDR3 is 13 residues. In nucleotides, the CDR3 is TGTGCCAGCAGTAGAGCCGGAAGTGAAAAACTGTTTTTT. Its translation is CASSRAGSEKLFF.

The V and J genes are TRBV7-2 and TRBJ2-5, with 8 bases that match TRBD2. This CDR3 has 17 amino acids. In germline, CDR1 is SGHTA, CDR2 FQGNSA. V trimming: 5 bases; J trimming: 6 bases; junction bases outside the gene matches: 17. CDR3 in DNA: TGTGCCAGCAGCCCCGGGGGGGTGGGAGCCTTGAAGAAGACCCAGTACTTC. It encodes CASSPGGVGALKKTQYF.